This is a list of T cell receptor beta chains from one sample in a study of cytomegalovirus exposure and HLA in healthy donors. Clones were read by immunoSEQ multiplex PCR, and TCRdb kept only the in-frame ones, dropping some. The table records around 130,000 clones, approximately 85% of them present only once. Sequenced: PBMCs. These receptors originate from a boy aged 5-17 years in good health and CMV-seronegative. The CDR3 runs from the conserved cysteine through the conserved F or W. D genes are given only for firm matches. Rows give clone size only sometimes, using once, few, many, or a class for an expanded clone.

CDR3 protein: CASSKMTSGRKDTQYF
CDR3 DNA: TGTGCCAGCAGCAAAATGACTAGCGGGAGAAAGGATACGCAGTATTTT
clone size: NA
J gene: TRBJ2-3
D gene: NA
V gene: TRBV21-1

CDR3 protein: CASSQDRNTEAFF
CDR3 DNA: TGTGCCAGCAGCCAAGACAGGAACACTGAAGCTTTCTTT
clone size: NA
J gene: TRBJ1-1
D gene: NA
V gene: TRBV4-2

CDR3 protein: CASSWQGTNEKLFF
CDR3 DNA: TGTGCCAGCAGCTGGCAGGGAACTAATGAAAAACTGTTTTTT
clone size: NA
J gene: TRBJ1-4
D gene: NA
V gene: TRBV7-9

CDR3 protein: CASSLQSHYEQYF
CDR3 DNA: TGTGCCAGCAGTTTACAGTCGCACTACGAGCAGTACTTC
clone size: NA
J gene: TRBJ2-7
D gene: NA
V gene: TRBV27

CDR3 protein: CASTLAGGVNTGELFF
CDR3 DNA: TGTGCCAGCACCTTAGCGGGAGGGGTGAACACCGGGGAGCTGTTTTTT
clone size: once
J gene: TRBJ2-2
D gene: TRBD2
V gene: TRBV7-9

CDR3 protein: CASSEQGVMTEAFF
CDR3 DNA: TGTGCCAGCTCAGAACAGGGGGTAATGACTGAAGCTTTCTTT
clone size: NA
J gene: TRBJ1-1
D gene: TRBD1
V gene: TRBV18

CDR3 protein: CASSSGSITNTGELFF
CDR3 DNA: TGCGCCAGCAGCTCCGGGTCCATCACGAACACCGGGGAGCTGTTTTTT
clone size: NA
J gene: TRBJ2-2
D gene: NA
V gene: TRBV5-1

CDR3 protein: CASRTGEGSYEQYF
CDR3 DNA: TGTGCCAGCAGGACAGGGGAGGGATCCTACGAGCAGTACTTC
clone size: NA
J gene: TRBJ2-7
D gene: NA
V gene: TRBV6-1

CDR3 protein: CASGLPPGLRPAFF
CDR3 DNA: TGTGCTAGTGGTTTGCCCCCCGGACTCCGGCCTGCTTTCTTT
clone size: NA
J gene: TRBJ1-1
D gene: NA
V gene: TRBV12-5

CDR3 protein: CASSLYQETQYF
CDR3 DNA: TGCGCCAGCAGCCTCTACCAAGAGACCCAGTACTTC
clone size: NA
J gene: TRBJ2-5
D gene: NA
V gene: TRBV5-1

CDR3 protein: CASSPDGGVGYGYTF
CDR3 DNA: TGTGCCAGCAGTCCCGACGGGGGGGTCGGCTATGGCTACACCTTC
clone size: NA
J gene: TRBJ1-2
D gene: NA
V gene: TRBV2

CDR3 protein: CASSSRSGANVLTF
CDR3 DNA: TGTGCCAGCAGTTCCCGCTCTGGGGCCAACGTCCTGACTTTC
clone size: NA
J gene: TRBJ2-6
D gene: NA
V gene: TRBV6-5

CDR3 protein: CASSRGGQNYGYTF
CDR3 DNA: TGTGCCAGCAGCCGGGGGGGACAAAACTATGGCTACACCTTC
clone size: NA
J gene: TRBJ1-2
D gene: NA
V gene: TRBV7-8

CDR3 protein: CASSGGGLSMIRAGELFF
CDR3 DNA: TGCGCCAGCAGCGGGGGAGGGCTTTCAATGATTCGTGCCGGGGAGCTGTTTTTT
clone size: NA
J gene: TRBJ2-2
D gene: TRBD2
V gene: TRBV5-1

CDR3 protein: CASSPAGDEQFF
CDR3 DNA: TGTGCCAGCAGCCCGGCGGGTGACGAGCAGTTCTTC
clone size: NA
J gene: TRBJ2-1
D gene: NA
V gene: TRBV6-5

CDR3 protein: CASSIPGGATDTQYF
CDR3 DNA: TGTGCCAGTAGTATACCCGGGGGGGCGACAGATACGCAGTATTTT
clone size: NA
J gene: TRBJ2-3
D gene: TRBD2
V gene: TRBV19

CDR3 protein: CAISGPGGSRYEQFF
CDR3 DNA: TGTGCCATCAGTGGGCCTGGCGGGAGTAGATATGAGCAGTTCTTC
clone size: few
J gene: TRBJ2-1
D gene: TRBD2
V gene: TRBV10-3

CDR3 protein: CASSSLPGLNTGELFF
CDR3 DNA: TGTGCCAGCAGTTCTCTTCCGGGACTGAACACCGGGGAGCTGTTTTTT
clone size: NA
J gene: TRBJ2-2
D gene: NA
V gene: TRBV5-4

CDR3 protein: CASSLVAGSYNSPLHF
CDR3 DNA: TGTGCCAGCAGCTTGGTGGCGGGCTCCTATAATTCACCCCTCCACTTT
clone size: once
J gene: TRBJ1-6
D gene: NA
V gene: TRBV5-6

CDR3 protein: CASSFDQGPQHF
CDR3 DNA: TGTGCCAGCAGTTTTGACCAGGGGCCCCAGCATTTT
clone size: NA
J gene: TRBJ1-5
D gene: NA
V gene: TRBV27

CDR3 protein: CASSQRAGGETQYF
CDR3 DNA: TGTGCCAGCAGCCAAAGGGCAGGGGGAGAGACCCAGTACTTC
clone size: NA
J gene: TRBJ2-5
D gene: TRBD1
V gene: TRBV11-2

CDR3 protein: CAISDRDRGVFGEETQYF
CDR3 DNA: TGTGCCATCAGTGATAGGGACAGGGGTGTTTTTGGGGAAGAGACCCAGTACTTC
clone size: NA
J gene: TRBJ2-5
D gene: TRBD1
V gene: TRBV10-3

CDR3 protein: CAWRRDNYGYTF
CDR3 DNA: TGTGCCTGGCGGCGGGACAACTATGGCTACACCTTC
clone size: NA
J gene: TRBJ1-2
D gene: NA
V gene: TRBV30

CDR3 protein: CASTSGSSYNEQFF
CDR3 DNA: TGTGCCAGCACTAGCGGAAGCTCCTACAATGAGCAGTTCTTC
clone size: NA
J gene: TRBJ2-1
D gene: TRBD2
V gene: TRBV27

CDR3 protein: CASSDRGTAKNIQYF
CDR3 DNA: TGTGCCAGCAGTGATCGGGGTACGGCCAAAAACATTCAGTACTTC
clone size: NA
J gene: TRBJ2-4
D gene: NA
V gene: TRBV2

CDR3 protein: CASSSDISSYNEQFF
CDR3 DNA: TGTGCCAGCAGCTCAGATATTAGCTCCTACAATGAGCAGTTCTTC
clone size: NA
J gene: TRBJ2-1
D gene: NA
V gene: TRBV11-3

CDR3 protein: CASSFGWGRRSNQPQHF
CDR3 DNA: TGTGCCAGCAGCTTCGGATGGGGCAGGCGAAGCAATCAGCCCCAGCATTTT
clone size: NA
J gene: TRBJ1-5
D gene: NA
V gene: TRBV7-6

CDR3 protein: CASSPQSGSANYGYTF
CDR3 DNA: TGCGCCAGCAGCCCCCAGTCAGGGTCAGCTAACTATGGCTACACCTTC
clone size: NA
J gene: TRBJ1-2
D gene: NA
V gene: TRBV4-1

CDR3 protein: CASSSTGTPTGELFF
CDR3 DNA: TGTGCCAGCAGCTCAACGGGGACACCCACCGGGGAGCTGTTTTTT
clone size: NA
J gene: TRBJ2-2
D gene: NA
V gene: TRBV7-9

CDR3 protein: CASVTGTGGKEQFF
CDR3 DNA: TGCGCCAGCGTCACCGGGACAGGGGGTAAGGAGCAGTTCTTC
clone size: NA
J gene: TRBJ2-1
D gene: TRBD1
V gene: TRBV5-1

CDR3 protein: CASSIDRRQGARQPQHF
CDR3 DNA: TGTGCCAGTAGTATAGATCGCCGACAGGGGGCTAGGCAGCCCCAGCATTTT
clone size: NA
J gene: TRBJ1-5
D gene: TRBD1
V gene: TRBV19

CDR3 protein: CASSGPQGKRGGIYEQYF
CDR3 DNA: TGTGCCAGCAGTGGACCACAGGGGAAGCGGGGGGGAATCTACGAGCAGTACTTC
clone size: NA
J gene: TRBJ2-7
D gene: TRBD2
V gene: TRBV6-1

CDR3 protein: CASSLGQGFASPLHF
CDR3 DNA: TGTGCCAGCAGTCTGGGACAGGGGTTTGCTTCACCCCTCCACTTT
clone size: once
J gene: TRBJ1-6
D gene: TRBD1
V gene: TRBV27

CDR3 protein: CASAEMNTEAFF
CDR3 DNA: TGTGCCAGCGCGGAGATGAACACTGAAGCTTTCTTT
clone size: few
J gene: TRBJ1-1
D gene: NA
V gene: TRBV2

CDR3 protein: CAWSVTAGNEQFF
CDR3 DNA: TGTGCCTGGAGTGTAACCGCCGGCAATGAGCAGTTCTTC
clone size: NA
J gene: TRBJ2-1
D gene: NA
V gene: TRBV30